The present T cell receptor beta chain was sequenced within a study of blood T cells in healthy people across ages. Alongside a J-beta primer mix, a sample-barcoded 5' primer served in a second PCR lasting about 6 to 12 cycles. TCRdb called the 5' RACE reads again in MiXCR, with one record for every CDR3 protein. The sample contains fewer than 2,000,000 distinct CDR3 sequences, about two fifths of which appear only once. This TCR came from a human donor in good health. The sequencing input was blood.

Here the CDR3 DNA reads TGTGCCAGCAGCTTACTAGCGGGGCGCCCGGGGGATACGCAGTATTTT. Translating gives CASSLLAGRPGDTQYF. The V and J genes are TRBV11-2 and TRBJ2-3; 9 positions agree with TRBD2. Per germline, CDR1 SGHAT and CDR2 FQNNGV. The trim removed 2 bases at V and 6 bases at J, leaving 9 bases unmatched. This CDR3 has 16 residues. The complete variable domain, with remaining parts taken from reference TRBV11-2 and TRBJ2-3, reads EAGVAQSPRYKIIEKRQSVAFWCNPISGHATLYWYQQILGQGPKLLIQFQNNGVVDDSQLPKDRFSAERLKGVDSTLKIQPAKLEDSAVYLCASSLLAGRPGDTQYFGPGTRLTVL.